The entry that follows covers one T cell receptor beta chain sequence. The germline CDR1 and CDR2 sequences are LGHNA and YSLEER. This CDR3 is built from 14 residues. V dropped 0 bases and J dropped 4; count of bases not matched to a gene: 3. This sample stems from a study of cytomegalovirus exposure and HLA in healthy donors. This table comes from immunoSEQ multiplex PCR, and its TCRdb copy is limited to in-frame clones, with some not included. Of approximately 100,000 clones in the sample, around nine tenths were seen once. This receptor was taken from a woman under 30 in good health and CMV-seronegative. The genes are TRBV4-3 and TRBJ2-7; 7 nucleotides align to TRBD2. Sequenced material: PBMCs. The CDR3 spells CASSQDMGGYEQYF. The CDR3 DNA follows: TGCGCCAGCAGCCAAGATATGGGGGGGTACGAGCAGTACTTC.